These 5 T cell receptor beta chains originate from one sample sequenced in a study of T cell responses to AZD1222 COVID-19 vaccine. Data came from immunoSEQ multiplex PCR; TCRdb stores just in-frame clones and leaves some out. In the table there are about 110,000 clones, roughly nine tenths of which are singletons. Sequenced here: peripheral blood, sampled on day 0 of AZD1222 vaccination. All receptors come from an adult in good health.

The rearrangement links TRBV30 to TRBJ1-6, with 8 bases fitting TRBD1. V trimming: 5 bases; J trimming: 6 bases; junction bases outside the gene matches: 3. Germline V gene sequence: CDR1 GTSNPN, CDR2 SVGIG (reference sequence). The CDR3 runs to 13 residues. CDR3 sequence reads: CAWVTGGNSPLHF. The CDR3 DNA reads as TGTGCCTGGGTCACAGGGGGTAATTCACCCCTCCACTTT. Together with reference TRBV30 and TRBJ1-6, the CDR3 gives the full variable domain: SQTIHQWPATLVQPVGSPLSLECTVEGTSNPNLYWYRQAAGRGLQLLFYSVGIGQISSEVPQNLSASRPQDRQFILSSKKLLLSDSGFYLCAWVTGGNSPLHFGNGTRLTVT.

This clone appeared a single time. The chain carries TRBV19 and TRBJ2-5; tentatively, D is TRBD2 (7 bases). V was pared by 7 bases and J by 2 bases, with 17 bases between. Germline lookup yields CDR1 LNHDA and CDR2 SQIVND (reference sequence). CDR3 size: 15 residues. The CDR3 DNA is TGTGCCAGTAATTTGGGGGCGGGGGCTCAAGAGACCCAGTACTTC. Protein: CASNLGAGAQETQYF.

As DNA, the CDR3 is TGCGCCAGCAGCGCGGCCCCCGGCTTCTCTGGAAACACCATATATTTT. Translated, it gives CASSAAPGFSGNTIYF. The V gene is TRBV5-1, the J gene TRBJ1-3; D is undetermined. Trimming took 4 bases from V and 0 from J, leaving 14 bases between them. This CDR3 is 16 amino acids long. The germline V gene has CDR1 SGHRS and CDR2 YFSETQ.

This chain connects TRBV3-1 (or the pseudogene TRBV3-2) to TRBJ2-7; 14 positions match TRBD2. Per germline, CDR1 LGHDT and CDR2 YNNKEL (reference sequence). The CDR3 contains 16 residues. The trim removed 1 base at V and 5 bases at J, leaving 4 bases unmatched. CDR3 bases: TGTGCCAGCAGCCAAGGACTAGCGGGGGGGGTCCACGAGCAGTACTTC. Translated: CASSQGLAGGVHEQYF.

This clone was detected many times. This sequence joins TRBV4-2 and TRBJ2-7, with 11 bases fitting TRBD2. Germline loops: CDR1 LGHNA, CDR2 YNFKEQ. V gave up 0 bases and J gave up 6 bases; unmatched junction bases: 10. This CDR3 contains 17 residues. CDR3 region: CASSQESLAGGPGEQYF. CDR3 coding DNA: TGTGCCAGCAGCCAAGAGAGTCTAGCGGGAGGACCGGGCGAGCAGTACTTC.